The rows below give T cell receptor beta chains drawn from one sample of a study of spatial heterogeneity in lung cancer. Using its own MiXCR run on the 5' RACE reads, TCRdb lists one record per CDR3 protein. Among 110,000 or so distinct CDR3 sequences, under 14% were seen once, and the ten largest hold around 24%. The input for sequencing was PBMCs, taken at follow-up. The receptors here all came from a female donor with early-stage non-small cell lung cancer. Both conserved end residues are part of each CDR3. D genes are given only for firm matches. Expanded clones get a size class; other rows say once, few or many, or leave the size out.

size	length	V	D	J	CDR3	DNA
many	14	TRBV5-1	NA	TRBJ2-1	CASSPVGSYNEQFF	TGCGCCAGCAGCCCGGTTGGCTCCTACAATGAGCAGTTCTTC
NA	13	TRBV6-2/TRBV6-3	NA	TRBJ2-1	CASSYPSSNEQFF	TGTGCCAGCAGTTACCCATCTAGCAATGAGCAGTTCTTC
NA	14	TRBV20-1	NA	TRBJ1-5	CSASDSYSNQPQHF	TGCAGTGCTAGCGACAGTTATAGCAATCAGCCCCAGCATTTT
few	12	TRBV25-1	NA	TRBJ1-1	CASSGTYTEAFF	TGTGCCAGCAGTGGGACTTACACTGAAGCTTTCTTT
many	17	TRBV29-1	TRBD2	TRBJ2-3	CSVLNPGLALSTDTQYF	TGCAGCGTCTTGAATCCGGGACTAGCCCTTAGCACAGATACGCAGTATTTT
NA	14	TRBV5-1	NA	TRBJ2-3	CASSSGDFTDTQYF	TGCGCCAGCAGCTCGGGAGACTTCACAGATACGCAGTATTTT
NA	18	TRBV4-2	TRBD2	TRBJ2-5	CASSQDLIGREGLETQYF	TGTGCCAGCAGCCAAGATCTCATAGGGCGGGAGGGCCTGGAGACCCAGTACTTC
few	14	TRBV18	TRBD2	TRBJ2-1	CASASGTSYNEQFF	TGTGCCAGCGCTAGCGGGACCTCCTACAATGAGCAGTTCTTC
NA	11	TRBV20-1	NA	TRBJ2-3	CSATPRDTQYF	TGCAGTGCTACCCCCCGGGATACGCAGTATTTT
many	15	TRBV7-3	TRBD2	TRBJ2-3	CASSGTSGSADTQYF	TGTGCCAGCAGTGGGACTAGCGGGAGCGCAGATACGCAGTATTTT
NA	14	TRBV7-2	NA	TRBJ2-1	CASSLYGSYNEQFF	TGTGCCAGCAGCTTGTACGGCTCCTACAATGAGCAGTTCTTC
many	13	TRBV9	TRBD2	TRBJ2-7	CASSVAREGEQYF	TGTGCCAGCAGCGTAGCAAGGGAGGGCGAGCAGTACTTC
NA	14	TRBV7-2	NA	TRBJ1-5	CASSSGTSVWPQHF	TGTGCCAGCAGCTCAGGGACATCGGTTTGGCCCCAGCATTTT
many	18	TRBV6-2/TRBV6-3	TRBD2	TRBJ2-1	CASSSPGTSGGGRNEQFF	TGTGCCAGCAGTTCCCCCGGGACTAGCGGGGGAGGGCGCAATGAGCAGTTCTTC
few	16	TRBV7-2	NA	TRBJ2-2	CASSGTPLRNTGELFF	TGTGCCAGCAGTGGAACTCCGCTTCGGAACACCGGGGAGCTGTTTTTT
NA	14	TRBV7-2	NA	TRBJ1-5	CASSPRLGNQPQHF	TGTGCCAGCAGTCCCCGACTTGGCAATCAGCCCCAGCATTTT
NA	16	TRBV5-1	NA	TRBJ2-5	CASTSGTNGYQETQYF	TGCGCCAGTACATCAGGGACGAACGGATACCAAGAGACCCAGTACTTC
many	16	TRBV28	TRBD1	TRBJ1-1	CASSLWLQGADTEAFF	TGTGCCAGCAGTTTATGGTTACAGGGGGCGGACACTGAAGCTTTCTTT
NA	17	TRBV5-1	TRBD2	TRBJ2-3	CASTPQVAGGPADTQYF	TGCGCCAGCACCCCACAAGTAGCGGGAGGGCCGGCAGATACGCAGTATTTT
few	14	TRBV7-2	NA	TRBJ2-2	CASSLGMDTGELFF	TGTGCCAGCAGCTTAGGAATGGACACCGGGGAGCTGTTTTTT
few	13	TRBV5-1	NA	TRBJ2-7	CASSLSQRYEQYF	TGCGCCAGCAGCTTAAGTCAGCGCTACGAGCAGTACTTC
NA	12	TRBV6-6	NA	TRBJ2-7	CASSYSAGEQYF	TGTGCCAGCAGTTACTCGGCGGGGGAGCAGTACTTC
few	15	TRBV2	TRBD1	TRBJ1-5	CASSERQGVNQPQHF	TGTGCCAGCAGTGAACGGCAGGGGGTCAATCAGCCCCAGCATTTT
few	17	TRBV29-1	TRBD2	TRBJ2-7	CSVEDLGLGGVNYEQYF	TGCAGCGTTGAAGATTTGGGACTGGGGGGGGTCAACTACGAGCAGTACTTC
medium-sized	15	TRBV4-2	TRBD1	TRBJ2-2	CASSQDRVDTGELFF	TGTGCCAGCAGCCAGGACAGGGTTGACACCGGGGAGCTGTTTTTT
many	13	TRBV29-1	TRBD1	TRBJ1-1	CSVGTGFGTEAFF	TGCAGCGTTGGGACAGGGTTTGGCACTGAAGCTTTCTTT
once	15	TRBV20-1	NA	TRBJ2-3	CSARSRGGTADTQYF	TGCAGTGCCCGGAGTAGAGGCGGGACGGCAGATACGCAGTATTTT